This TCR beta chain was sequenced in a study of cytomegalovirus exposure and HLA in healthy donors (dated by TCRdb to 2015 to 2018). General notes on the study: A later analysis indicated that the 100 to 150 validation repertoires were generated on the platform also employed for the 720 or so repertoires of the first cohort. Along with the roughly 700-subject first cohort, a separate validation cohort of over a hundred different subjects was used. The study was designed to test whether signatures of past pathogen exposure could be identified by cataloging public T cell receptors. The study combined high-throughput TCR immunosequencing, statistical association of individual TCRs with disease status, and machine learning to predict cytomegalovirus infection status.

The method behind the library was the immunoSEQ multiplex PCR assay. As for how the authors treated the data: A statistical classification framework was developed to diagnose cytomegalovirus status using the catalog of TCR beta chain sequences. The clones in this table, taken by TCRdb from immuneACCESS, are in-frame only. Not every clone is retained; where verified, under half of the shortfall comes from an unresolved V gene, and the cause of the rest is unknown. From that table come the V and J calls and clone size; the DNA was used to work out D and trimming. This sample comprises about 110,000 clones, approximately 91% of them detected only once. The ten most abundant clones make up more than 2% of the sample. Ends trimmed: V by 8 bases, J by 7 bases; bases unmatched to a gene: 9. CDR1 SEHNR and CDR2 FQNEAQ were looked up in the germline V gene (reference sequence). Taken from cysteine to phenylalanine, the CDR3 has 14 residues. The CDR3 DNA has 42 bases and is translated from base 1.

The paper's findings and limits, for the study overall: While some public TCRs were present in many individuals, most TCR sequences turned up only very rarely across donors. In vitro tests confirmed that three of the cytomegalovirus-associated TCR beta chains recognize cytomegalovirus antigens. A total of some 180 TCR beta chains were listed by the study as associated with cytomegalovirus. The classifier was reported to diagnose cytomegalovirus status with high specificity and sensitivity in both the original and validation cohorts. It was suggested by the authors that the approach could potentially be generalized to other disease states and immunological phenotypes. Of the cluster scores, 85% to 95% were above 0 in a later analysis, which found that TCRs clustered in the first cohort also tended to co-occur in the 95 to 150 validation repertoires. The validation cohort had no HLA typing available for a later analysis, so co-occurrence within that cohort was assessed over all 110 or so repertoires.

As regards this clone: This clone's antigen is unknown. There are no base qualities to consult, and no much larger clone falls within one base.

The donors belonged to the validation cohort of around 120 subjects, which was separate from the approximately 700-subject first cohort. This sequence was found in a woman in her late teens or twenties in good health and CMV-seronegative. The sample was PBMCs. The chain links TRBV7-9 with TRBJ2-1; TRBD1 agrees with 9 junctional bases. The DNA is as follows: TGTGCCAGCGGCACAGGGGGCGGTGGAAATGAGCAGTTCTTC. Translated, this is CASGTGGGGNEQFF.